The 7 T cell receptor beta chains in this list originate from one sample, sequenced in a study of CD8+ T cells in alopecia areata. Treatment of the sample: oral pan-JAK inhibitor, 5-10 mg twice daily. Reverse transcription of extracted RNA yielded cDNA, which provided the sequencing template. The table came from immunoSEQ multiplex PCR; TCRdb's copy has only in-frame clones and leaves some out. The sample lists fewer than 350,000 clones; roughly 64% were seen once. The sample was CD4+ T cells sorted from blood, taken at week 24, from a patient treated with tofacitinib. These receptors all come from a human donor with alopecia areata.

The chain uses TRBV5-1 and TRBJ2-1; 7 nucleotides align to TRBD1. The CDR3 is 11 residues long. Germline V gene lookup returns CDR1 SGHRS and CDR2 YFSETQ. J was trimmed by 13 bases and V by 4 bases; bases with no gene match: 5. In DNA form, the CDR3 reads TGCGCCAGCAGCACCGGACAGGCCCAGTTCTTC. As protein: CASSTGQAQFF.

This clone occurred a few times. V is TRBV25-1 and J is TRBJ1-1, with unresolved D. Trimming took off 3 bases at V and 4 bases at J, with 15 bases between the two ends. The V gene's germline CDR1 is MGHDK and CDR2 SYGVNS. CDR3 length: 15 amino acids. CDR3 DNA: TGTGCCAGCAGTGACAACCTGGGGAGAGGCACTGAAGCTTTCTTT. It translates to CASSDNLGRGTEAFF.

V usage is TRBV4-3 and J usage is TRBJ2-7, with a tentative D call TRBD1 (6 bases). V was cut by 0 bases and J by 0 bases, with 12 bases left in between. Germline V gene data show CDR1 as LGHNA and CDR2 as YSLEER. The CDR3 length is 16 residues. The CDR3, as DNA: TGCGCCAGCAGCCAAGAGACCGACAGGAGCTCCTACGAGCAGTACTTC. Amino acids: CASSQETDRSSYEQYF.

The chain employs TRBV5-1 and TRBJ1-1; D is ambiguous. Per the germline V gene, CDR1 is SGHRS and CDR2 is YFSETQ. The CDR3 contains 14 residues. The V end lost 4 bases, the J end lost 11 bases, and 21 bases lay between the germline ends. CDR3 protein: CASSPASRSDGAFF. In DNA, the CDR3 is TGCGCCAGCAGCCCGGCCTCCAGGTCGGATGGGGCTTTCTTT.

The V and J genes are TRBV11-2 and TRBJ1-1, with D possibly matching TRBD1 (5 bases). This CDR3 has 14 residues. Deletions cut 6 bases from V and 0 bases from J, with 11 bases between. The germline V gene has CDR1 SGHAT and CDR2 FQNNGV. The CDR3 bases are TGTGCCAGCAGGCGGAACAGGATGAACACTGAAGCTTTCTTT. Amino acid sequence: CASRRNRMNTEAFF.

The chain recombines TRBV12-5 with TRBJ2-6; 8 bases match TRBD1. This CDR3 has 17 amino acids. Germline V gene lookup returns CDR1 LGHNT and CDR2 FRNRAP. The V gene end was trimmed by 2 bases and the J gene end by 0 bases; junction bases not matched to a gene: 3. The CDR3 nucleotides read TGTGCTAGTGGTTTGCCGACAGGGGTCTCTGGGGCCAACGTCCTGACTTTC. This encodes CASGLPTGVSGANVLTF.

The chain combines TRBV2 with TRBJ2-1; D uncertain. The CDR3 has 13 amino acids. Germline assignment: CDR1 SNHLY and CDR2 FYNNEI. The germline V and J ends were trimmed by 7 bases and 3 bases, with 10 bases remaining between them. The CDR3 spells CASTGNFYNEQFF. The DNA of the CDR3 is TGTGCCAGCACCGGCAATTTCTACAATGAGCAGTTCTTC.